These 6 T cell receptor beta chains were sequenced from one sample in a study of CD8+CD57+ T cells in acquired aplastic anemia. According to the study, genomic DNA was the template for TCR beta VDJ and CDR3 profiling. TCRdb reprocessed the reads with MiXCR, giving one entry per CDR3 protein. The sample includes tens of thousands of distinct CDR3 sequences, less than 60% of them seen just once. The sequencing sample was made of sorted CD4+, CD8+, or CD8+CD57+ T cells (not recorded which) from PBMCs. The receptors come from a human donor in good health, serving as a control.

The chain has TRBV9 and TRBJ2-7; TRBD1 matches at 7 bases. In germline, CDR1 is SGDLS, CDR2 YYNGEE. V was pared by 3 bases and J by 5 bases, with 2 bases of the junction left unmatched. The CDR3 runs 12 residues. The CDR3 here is CASSATGNEQYF. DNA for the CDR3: TGTGCCAGCAGCGCGACAGGGAACGAGCAGTACTTC.

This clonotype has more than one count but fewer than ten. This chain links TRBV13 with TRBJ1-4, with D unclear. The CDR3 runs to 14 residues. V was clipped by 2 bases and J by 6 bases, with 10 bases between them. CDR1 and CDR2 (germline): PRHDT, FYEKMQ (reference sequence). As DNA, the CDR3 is TGTGCCAGCAGCTTATGGAAGAGGGATGAAAAACTGTTTTTT. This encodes CASSLWKRDEKLFF.

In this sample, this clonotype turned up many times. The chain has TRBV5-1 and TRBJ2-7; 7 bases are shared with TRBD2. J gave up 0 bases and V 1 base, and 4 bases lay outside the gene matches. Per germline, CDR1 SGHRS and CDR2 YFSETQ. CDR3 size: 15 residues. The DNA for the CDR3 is TGCGCCAGCAGCTTGTGGGGGGGGGTCTCCTACGAGCAGTACTTC. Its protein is CASSLWGGVSYEQYF.

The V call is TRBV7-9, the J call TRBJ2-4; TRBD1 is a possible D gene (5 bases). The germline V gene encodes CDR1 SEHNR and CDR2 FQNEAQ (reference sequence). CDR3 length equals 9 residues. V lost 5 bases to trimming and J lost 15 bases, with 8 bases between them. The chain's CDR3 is CASSAGWYF. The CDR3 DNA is TGTGCCAGCAGCGCAGGGTGGTACTTC.

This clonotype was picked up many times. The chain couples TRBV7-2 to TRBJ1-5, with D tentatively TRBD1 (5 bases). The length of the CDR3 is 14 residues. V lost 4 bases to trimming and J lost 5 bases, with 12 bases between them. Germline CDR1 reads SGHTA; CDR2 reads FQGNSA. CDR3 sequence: CASSSQGGDQPQHF. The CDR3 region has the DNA TGTGCCAGCAGCTCCCAGGGAGGGGATCAGCCCCAGCATTTT.

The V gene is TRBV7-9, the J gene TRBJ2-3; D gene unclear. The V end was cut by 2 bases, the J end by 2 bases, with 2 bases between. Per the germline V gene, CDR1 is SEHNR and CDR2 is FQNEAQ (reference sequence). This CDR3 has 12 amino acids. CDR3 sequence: CASSLSTDTQYF. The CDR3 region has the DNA TGTGCCAGCAGCTTATCCACAGATACGCAGTATTTT.